Shown below are 20 T cell receptor beta chains from a single sample sequenced in a study of PD-1 blockade in classical Hodgkin lymphoma. Each and every patient relapsed after autologous stem cell transplantation, and patients got differing brentuximab vedotin exposure. Assay used: immunoSEQ multiplex PCR; TCRdb lists only in-frame clones, some missing. This sample yields 90,000 or so clones, of which 80% to 95% are seen a single time; approximately 2.4% belongs to the top ten. The sequenced sample was peripheral blood mononuclear cells (PBMCs), obtained before the second cycle of nivolumab. These receptors were obtained from a human donor with classical Hodgkin lymphoma.

The chain uses TRBV29-1 and TRBJ2-5; D is perhaps TRBD2 (5 bases). The V end lost 7 bases, the J end lost 3 bases, and 18 bases lay between the germline ends. The CDR3 extends over 14 amino acids. CDR1 is SQVTM and CDR2 is ANQGSEA in the germline V gene. Written as DNA, the CDR3 is TGCAGCGCCGTGCGCGGGTCCGAGAAAGAGACCCAGTACTTC. Translating gives CSAVRGSEKETQYF.

The chain links TRBV7-3 to TRBJ2-2; D uncertain. The V end was cut by 6 bases, the J end by 2 bases, with 7 bases between. CDR1 is SGHTA, CDR2 FQGTGA, per germline. The CDR3 extends over 13 amino acids. CDR3 DNA: TGTGCCAGCAGTTTAGGAAACACCGGGGAGCTGTTTTTT. Its translation: CASSLGNTGELFF.

The table lists this clone with a count of one. The rearrangement uses TRBV28 and TRBJ1-2, with D possibly TRBD1 on 5 matching bases. Germline CDR1 reads MDHEN; CDR2 reads SYDVKM. The length of the CDR3 is 16 residues. V lost 7 bases and J 3 bases, leaving 21 bases between the germline ends. For the CDR3, the DNA is TGTGCCAGCACCGAGGGGTCAGGTCAGTTTGACTATGGCTACACCTTC. Translating it yields CASTEGSGQFDYGYTF.

This clone has only one observation. The J gene is TRBJ2-5, the V gene TRBV7-2; TRBD2 matches at 10 bases. The ends lost 5 bases at V and 4 bases at J; junction bases unmatched: 10. The CDR3 is 16 amino acids. The V gene's germline CDR1 is SGHTA and CDR2 FQGNSA. CDR3 sequence (DNA): TGTGCCAGCAGCAACCGTCCACTAGCGGGAAGAGAGACCCAGTACTTC. Translated: CASSNRPLAGRETQYF.

Regarding this clone: Other nucleotide sequences from this sample produce the same CDR3. The chain joins TRBV5-1 to TRBJ2-3; D gene ambiguous. Germline V gene data show CDR1 as SGHRS and CDR2 as YFSETQ. This CDR3 comprises 12 residues. Trimming stripped 1 base from V and 4 bases from J, with 4 bases between. The CDR3 nucleotides read TGCGCCAGCAGCTTGTTAGCAGATACGCAGTATTTT. It codes for CASSLLADTQYF. The whole variable domain, remainder taken from reference TRBV5-1 and TRBJ2-3, is KAGVTQTPRYLIKTRGQQVTLSCSPISGHRSVSWYQQTPGQGLQFLFEYFSETQRNKGNFPGRFSGRQFSNSRSEMNVSTLELGDSALYLCASSLLADTQYFGPGTRLTVL.

The genes are TRBV7-2 and TRBJ2-5, with 14 bases identical to TRBD2. The CDR3 spans 15 residues. The ends lost 6 bases at V and 4 bases at J; junction bases unmatched: 4. CDR1 and CDR2 (germline): SGHTA, FQGNSA. The CDR3 bases are TGTGCCAGCAGTGCGACTAGCGGGAGGGCAGAGACCCAGTACTTC. It translates to CASSATSGRAETQYF.

The V gene is TRBV6-5, the J gene TRBJ2-5; TRBD1 matches at 10 bases. The CDR3 has 15 amino acids. Per the germline V gene, CDR1 is MNHEY and CDR2 is SVGAGI. Trimming at V came to 6 bases and at J to 9 bases, leaving 13 bases not matched to a gene. As DNA, the CDR3 is TGTGCCAGCAGACTCCCCGGGACAGGGGTAGCGGCCCAGTACTTC. Translating gives CASRLPGTGVAAQYF.

This clone showed up just a few times. The chain joins TRBV6-4 to TRBJ1-2; 7 nucleotides agree with TRBD1. This CDR3 has 13 amino acids. Trimming cost V 3 bases and J 2 bases; bases outside gene matches: 0. Germline values: CDR1 MRHNA, CDR2 SNTAGT. The CDR3 nucleotides are TGTGCCAGCAGTGAGACAGGGAACTATGGCTACACCTTC. Protein product: CASSETGNYGYTF.

The rearrangement uses TRBV5-5 and TRBJ2-5; 8 bases line up with TRBD1. With 2 bases clipped from V and 5 bases from J, the junction kept 11 bases outside the gene matches. The CDR3 runs 16 residues. Germline V gives CDR1 SGHKS, CDR2 YYEKEE (reference sequence). The CDR3 nucleotides are TGTGCCAGCAGCTTCGACGGACAGGGATTAAGTGAGACCCAGTACTTC. Protein sequence: CASSFDGQGLSETQYF.

The chain uses TRBV19 and TRBJ1-3; 7 nucleotides match TRBD1. Germline CDR1 reads LNHDA; CDR2 reads SQIVND (reference sequence). This CDR3 spans 14 amino acids. Trimming at V came to 5 bases and at J to 8 bases, leaving 9 bases not matched to a gene. This chain's CDR3 is CASSPGTAADTIYF. CDR3 coding DNA: TGTGCCAGTAGTCCGGGGACAGCGGCGGACACCATATATTTT.

This clone has just one count. The chain has TRBV4-1 and TRBJ2-5, with a possible D match to TRBD1 (6 bases). The CDR3 spans 18 residues. V was trimmed by 0 bases and J by 0 bases, leaving 17 bases between them. Germline-derived CDR1 and CDR2 are MGHRA and YSYEKL. CDR3 region: CASSQERTANPYQETQYF. The CDR3 coding sequence is TGCGCCAGCAGCCAAGAAAGGACAGCGAATCCGTACCAAGAGACCCAGTACTTC.

This clone was counted once. The chain combines TRBV10-3 with TRBJ2-7, with D possibly TRBD2 on 6 matching bases. The CDR3 length is 16 residues. Germline lookup yields CDR1 ENHRY and CDR2 SYGVKD. Trimming removed 2 bases from V and 2 bases from J, with 16 bases in between. The CDR3 loop reads CAISEGGITTPYEQYF. The CDR3 nucleotides are TGTGCCATCAGTGAGGGGGGGATCACCACCCCCTACGAGCAGTACTTC.

The J gene is TRBJ2-5, the V gene TRBV5-1; tentative D call: TRBD2 (6 bases). CDR3 length: 15 residues. Trimming removed 4 bases at V and 5 bases at J, with 18 bases between. Germline V gene sequence: CDR1 SGHRS, CDR2 YFSETQ. CDR3 protein: CASSIGPYRGETQYF. In DNA, the CDR3 is TGCGCCAGCAGCATAGGGCCATACCGGGGGGAGACCCAGTACTTC.

The chain combines TRBV28 with TRBJ2-7, with TRBD2 as a possible D gene (6 bases). Germline V gene sequence: CDR1 MDHEN, CDR2 SYDVKM. V lost 7 bases to trimming and J lost 5 bases, with 12 bases between them. This CDR3 contains 12 residues. The CDR3 is CASIGGSDEQYF. CDR3 bases: TGTGCCAGCATAGGAGGGTCCGACGAGCAGTACTTC.

The rearrangement joins TRBV7-9 to TRBJ1-3; possibly TRBD1 for D (5 bases). The germline V gene encodes CDR1 SEHNR and CDR2 FQNEAQ (reference sequence). The ends were cut back, 5 bases at V and 4 bases at J, with 15 bases in the middle. The CDR3 extends over 15 amino acids. The chain's CDR3 is CASSREGVPGNTIYF. The CDR3 region has the DNA TGTGCCAGCAGCAGAGAAGGGGTGCCAGGAAACACCATATATTTT. Looking up the rest from reference TRBV7-9 and TRBJ1-3 gives the full variable domain: DTGVSQNPRHKITKRGQNVTFRCDPISEHNRLYWYRQTLGQGPEFLTYFQNEAQLEKSRLLSDRFSAERPKGSFSTLEIQRTEQGDSAMYLCASSREGVPGNTIYFGEGSWLTVV.

The rearrangement joins TRBV6-5 to TRBJ1-2, with TRBD1 as a possible D gene (6 bases). The CDR3 is 15 residues long. Germline loops: CDR1 MNHEY, CDR2 SVGAGI. V was trimmed by 5 bases and J by 7 bases, leaving 20 bases between them. The CDR3 protein is CASSSGQPVGGGYTF. As DNA, the CDR3 is TGTGCCAGCAGTAGCGGACAGCCGGTCGGGGGTGGCTACACCTTC.

The chain recombines TRBV4-1 with TRBJ1-1; TRBD1 might be the D (5 bases). Trimming pared 8 bases from V and 0 bases from J, leaving 28 bases between. The CDR3 length is 19 residues. Germline CDR1 is MGHRA and CDR2 is YSYEKL. The CDR3 loop reads CASRLNKILSRGVNTEAFF. Here the CDR3 DNA reads TGCGCCAGCCGACTAAATAAAATCCTAAGTCGGGGGGTGAACACTGAAGCTTTCTTT.

The gene calls are TRBV12-5 and TRBJ2-3; D is ambiguous. The ends were cut back, 2 bases at V and 1 base at J, with 10 bases in the middle. The CDR3 runs 15 residues. The germline V gene encodes CDR1 LGHNT and CDR2 FRNRAP. CDR3 DNA: TGTGCTAGTGGTTTGCCCCCCTCGGGCACAGATACGCAGTATTTT. Its protein product is CASGLPPSGTDTQYF.

This chain links TRBV4-2 with TRBJ2-7; D remains unclear. Germline V gene lookup returns CDR1 LGHNA and CDR2 YNFKEQ. There are 16 residues in the CDR3. V lost 3 bases and J lost 0, with 15 bases in between. Here the CDR3 reads CASSHAEGSSSYEQYF. DNA of the CDR3: TGTGCCAGCAGCCACGCAGAAGGATCTTCCTCCTACGAGCAGTACTTC.

The chain employs TRBV9 and TRBJ1-2, with 8 bases identical to TRBD1. V lost 0 bases to trimming and J lost 4 bases; unmatched junction nucleotides: 5. The CDR3 runs to 15 residues. Germline assignment: CDR1 SGDLS and CDR2 YYNGEE. The CDR3 protein is CASSVATGGTYGYTF. Here the CDR3 DNA reads TGTGCCAGCAGCGTAGCTACAGGGGGAACCTATGGCTACACCTTC.